One and the same sample provided the 7 T cell receptor beta chains below, sequenced in a study of CD8 T cells in Susac syndrome. After extraction with the RNeasy kit, about 0.5 to 1 ug of the RNA was reverse transcribed using random hexamers. MiXCR, run by TCRdb on the immunoSEQ multiplex PCR reads, gives a single entry per CDR3 protein. The sample has some 120,000 distinct CDR3 sequences, more than 90% seen once; the top ten hold around 0.078%. The source material was CD4+ T cells from PBMCs. All receptors come from a human donor in good health.

This rearrangement joins TRBV2 to TRBJ1-5; 10 bases match TRBD1. V shed 7 bases and J 4 bases; nucleotides not matched to a gene: 4. The CDR3 is 14 amino acids. Germline CDR1 SNHLY, CDR2 FYNNEI. CDR3 region: CASTWGQGNQPQHF. In DNA form, the CDR3 reads TGTGCCAGCACATGGGGACAGGGGAATCAGCCCCAGCATTTT.

In nucleotides, the CDR3 is TGTGCCAGCAGCTTGTCCAGGGTGAACACCGGGGAGCTGTTTTTT. This codes for CASSLSRVNTGELFF. V is TRBV5-4 and J is TRBJ2-2, with TRBD1 as a possible D gene (5 bases). CDR1 SGHNT and CDR2 YYREEE come from the germline V gene (reference sequence). CDR3 length: 15 residues. V was pared by 1 base and J by 1 base, with 8 bases between. The full variable domain, with the rest looked up from reference TRBV5-4 and TRBJ2-2, is ETGVTQSPTHLIKTRGQQVTLRCSSQSGHNTVSWYQQALGQGPQFIFQYYREEENGRGNFPPRFSGLQFPNYSSELNVNALELDDSALYLCASSLSRVNTGELFFGEGSRLTVL.

This chain uses TRBV5-1 with TRBJ2-7; D is perhaps TRBD1 (6 bases). CDR3 length: 13 residues. Trimming cost V 3 bases and J 0 bases, with 7 bases left between them. CDR1 is SGHRS and CDR2 is YFSETQ in the germline V gene. The CDR3: CASSSDSSYEQYF. CDR3 DNA sequence: TGCGCCAGCAGCTCGGACAGCTCCTACGAGCAGTACTTC.

The chain has TRBV7-9 and TRBJ1-3; no reliable D call. CDR1 and CDR2 (germline): SEHNR, FQNEAQ (reference sequence). This CDR3 is built from 15 residues. V dropped 5 bases and J dropped 6 bases, with 17 bases sitting between them. This chain's CDR3 is CASSPIQRTANTIYF. DNA of the CDR3: TGTGCCAGCAGCCCCATCCAAAGGACGGCAAACACCATATATTTT.

The sample holds one count of this clonotype. The chain is built from TRBV5-1 and TRBJ1-1; D remains unclear. Germline loops: CDR1 SGHRS, CDR2 YFSETQ. The V gene lost 0 bases and the J gene lost 2 bases, with 14 bases spanning the gap. This CDR3 has 16 residues. CDR3 region: CASSLALDGVNTEAFF. The CDR3 nucleotides are TGCGCCAGCAGCTTGGCCCTGGACGGAGTCAACACTGAAGCTTTCTTT.

V gene TRBV5-5 combines with J gene TRBJ2-7; TRBD1 agrees at 7 bases. The CDR3 covers 16 residues. The germline V gene encodes CDR1 SGHKS and CDR2 YYEKEE (reference sequence). J was trimmed by 3 bases and V by 3 bases; bases with no gene match: 12. CDR3 nucleotide sequence: TGTGCCAGCAGCTCGAACCCTCCGGGACAGAGCTACGAGCAGTACTTC. It encodes CASSSNPPGQSYEQYF.

This clonotype was seen once. V is TRBV3-1 and J is TRBJ1-1; 8 bases match TRBD1. Germline V gene lookup returns CDR1 LGHDT and CDR2 YNNKEL (reference sequence). V lost 3 bases to trimming and J lost 8 bases; unmatched junction nucleotides: 2. The CDR3 runs 12 residues. The DNA for the CDR3 is TGTGCCAGCAGCCACCGGACAGGGGAAGCTTTCTTT. It yields the protein CASSHRTGEAFF. The complete variable domain, with remaining parts taken from reference TRBV3-1 and TRBJ1-1, reads DTAVSQTPKYLVTQMGNDKSIKCEQNLGHDTMYWYKQDSKKFLKIMFSYNNKELIINETVPNRFSPKSPDKAHLNLHINSLELGDSAVYFCASSHRTGEAFFGQGTRLTVV.